These T cell receptor beta chains were read from a single sample in a study of cytomegalovirus exposure and HLA in healthy donors. Assay used: immunoSEQ multiplex PCR; TCRdb lists only in-frame clones, some missing. The table has approximately 88,000 clones, more than 70% seen once. The material sequenced was PBMCs. Receptors were obtained from a man aged 18 to 30 in good health and CMV-seronegative. The CDR3 runs from the conserved cysteine through the conserved F or W. A D gene is named only where the DNA matches it firmly. Only part of the rows carry a size: once, few, many, or a class if the clone is expanded.

>TRBD1|TRBJ1-5|16|few|TRBV7-9
CSSSLATGSTAQPQHF
TGTTCCAGCAGCTTAGCGACAGGGTCGACGGCACAGCCCCAGCATTTT
>TRBD1|TRBJ1-5|14|NA|TRBV6-1
CASSKGGTEQPQHF
TGTGCCAGCAGTAAAGGGGGCACGGAGCAGCCCCAGCATTTT
>NA|TRBJ2-2|14|few|TRBV29-1
CSVARVSNTGELFF
TGCAGCGTTGCACGGGTTTCGAACACCGGGGAGCTGTTTTTT
>NA|TRBJ2-5|12|few|TRBV7-9
CSSRQGGETQYF
TGTTCCAGCCGACAGGGAGGCGAGACCCAGTACTTC
>TRBD2|TRBJ2-1|14|NA|TRBV4-1
CASRTPGLANEQFF
TGCGCCAGCAGAACACCGGGACTAGCAAATGAGCAGTTCTTC
>TRBD2|TRBJ2-1|14|NA|TRBV6-6
CASSYASGGVEQFF
TGTGCCAGCAGTTACGCAAGCGGGGGGGTTGAGCAGTTCTTC
>TRBD2|TRBJ2-5|18|NA|TRBV18
CASSPPGGLAEYQETQYF
TGTGCCAGCTCACCACCGGGAGGACTAGCAGAGTACCAAGAGACCCAGTACTTC
>NA|TRBJ2-1|16|NA|TRBV4-1
CASSPLGQFTYNEQFF
TGCGCCAGCAGCCCTCTTGGACAGTTCACCTACAATGAGCAGTTCTTC
>TRBD1|TRBJ1-2|13|NA|TRBV5-8
CASNRGQGEGYTF
TGTGCCAGCAACAGGGGACAGGGCGAGGGCTACACCTTC
>NA|TRBJ1-6|15|NA|TRBV25-1
CASEDSSSYNSPLHF
TGTGCCAGCGAAGACTCGAGCTCCTATAATTCACCCCTCCACTTT
>TRBD2|TRBJ2-3|14|NA|TRBV10-1
CASSGGLEAATQYF
TGCGCCAGCAGTGGGGGACTAGAGGCTGCTACGCAGTATTTT
>TRBD1|TRBJ2-3|14|NA|TRBV13
CASSLQGASDTQYF
TGTGCCAGCAGCCTACAGGGGGCCTCGGATACGCAGTATTTT
>TRBD1|TRBJ2-7|14|NA|TRBV30
CAWSPGTGPYEQYF
TGTGCCTGGAGTCCCGGGACAGGGCCCTACGAGCAGTACTTC
>NA|TRBJ1-2|12|NA|TRBV5-1
CASSPQLDGYTF
TGCGCCAGCAGCCCACAGTTGGATGGCTACACCTTC
>TRBD2|TRBJ2-5|16|NA|TRBV6-6
CASSYPQRGEFETQYF
TGTGCCAGCAGCTATCCCCAGCGGGGGGAGTTTGAGACCCAGTACTTC
>TRBD1|TRBJ2-7|15|NA|TRBV28
CASSLKGQGAREQYF
TGTGCCAGCAGTTTAAAGGGACAGGGGGCGCGCGAGCAGTACTTC
>TRBD1|TRBJ2-5|15|NA|TRBV10-3
CAIGSGGQGAETQYF
TGTGCCATCGGCAGTGGGGGACAGGGAGCAGAGACCCAGTACTTC
>NA|TRBJ1-5|12|NA|TRBV7-9
CSSSHGGQPQHF
TGTTCCAGCAGCCATGGAGGACAGCCCCAGCATTTT
>NA|TRBJ1-4|15|few|TRBV7-9
CASSLGQATNEKLFF
TGTGCCAGCAGCTTGGGACAAGCAACTAATGAAAAACTGTTTTTT
>NA|TRBJ1-2|15|NA|TRBV10-2
CASSELGERDYGYTF
TGCGCCAGCAGTGAACTCGGGGAGAGGGACTATGGCTACACCTTC
>TRBD2|TRBJ2-7|15|NA|TRBV5-4
CASSRDYSSSYEQYF
TGTGCCAGCAGTCGGGACTACTCCAGCTCCTACGAGCAGTACTTC
>TRBD1|TRBJ2-5|14|NA|TRBV6-1
CASIPGQGWETQYF
TGTGCCAGCATCCCGGGACAGGGGTGGGAGACCCAGTACTTC
>TRBD1|TRBJ1-1|16|NA|TRBV12-5
CASGLGTGTMNTEAFF
TGTGCTAGTGGTTTAGGGACAGGAACAATGAACACTGAAGCTTTCTTT
>NA|TRBJ1-5|14|NA|TRBV7-9
CSSSRGAPDQPQHF
TGTTCCAGCAGCCGGGGGGCGCCGGATCAGCCCCAGCATTTT
>NA|TRBJ2-3|13|NA|TRBV18
CASSPSPADTQYF
TGTGCCAGCTCACCTTCCCCGGCAGATACGCAGTATTTT
>TRBD1|TRBJ2-3|15|NA|TRBV19
CASSPSRTGGHTQYF
TGTGCCAGTAGTCCCTCTAGGACAGGGGGCCATACGCAGTATTTT
>TRBD2|TRBJ2-3|14|NA|TRBV7-2
CASSWAGGPDTQYF
TGTGCCAGCAGCTGGGCGGGGGGGCCAGATACGCAGTATTTT
>NA|TRBJ1-2|15|few|TRBV4-2
CASSQEPGPIYGYTF
TGTGCCAGCAGCCAAGAGCCGGGTCCCATCTATGGCTACACCTTC
>TRBD1|TRBJ2-1|16|NA|TRBV18
CASSPQGQGIYNEQFF
TGTGCCAGCTCACCACAAGGACAGGGGATCTACAATGAGCAGTTCTTC
>NA|TRBJ1-5|13|NA|TRBV14
CASSYSTDQPQHF
TGTGCCAGCAGTTACAGTACTGATCAGCCCCAGCATTTT
>NA|TRBJ1-2|14|NA|TRBV5-1
CASSLEPGDYGYTF
TGCGCCAGCAGCTTGGAACCGGGAGACTATGGCTACACCTTC
>NA|TRBJ1-2|17|NA|TRBV7-9
CASSPADRTLANYGYTF
TGTGCCAGCAGTCCGGCGGATCGGACACTTGCTAACTATGGCTACACCTTC
>TRBD1|TRBJ1-3|15|NA|TRBV6-5
CASRQGQPSGNTIYF
TGTGCCAGCAGGCAGGGACAGCCCTCTGGAAACACCATATATTTT
>TRBD1|TRBJ2-7|14|few|TRBV5-1
CASRIMTGAYEQYF
TGCGCCAGCAGGATAATGACAGGGGCCTACGAGCAGTACTTC
>TRBD1|TRBJ2-5|14|NA|TRBV6-5
CASSHRTGKETQYF
TGTGCCAGCAGTCACAGGACAGGGAAAGAGACCCAGTACTTC
>NA|TRBJ2-1|15|NA|TRBV5-1
CASSFGTDQGNEQFF
TGCGCCAGCAGCTTTGGAACCGATCAGGGTAATGAGCAGTTCTTC
>TRBD1|TRBJ1-2|11|NA|TRBV7-9
CASSLGDSELF
TGTGCCAGCAGCTTGGGGGACAGTGAACTCTTC
>TRBD1|TRBJ2-1|13|NA|TRBV29-1
CSVGTGGYNEQFF
TGCAGCGTTGGGACAGGGGGCTACAATGAGCAGTTCTTC
>NA|TRBJ1-1|14|NA|TRBV11-3
CASSAGGLNTEAFF
TGTGCCAGCAGCGCGGGGGGCCTGAACACTGAAGCTTTCTTT
>NA|TRBJ2-7|13|NA|TRBV5-1
CASSATTGYEQYF
TGCGCCAGCAGCGCGACGACAGGCTACGAGCAGTACTTC
>NA|TRBJ2-7|14|few|TRBV5-1
CASSPDGVSGEQYF
TGCGCCAGCAGCCCCGACGGGGTATCGGGGGAGCAGTACTTC
>NA|TRBJ2-1|14|NA|TRBV7-7
CASSLGSSYNEQFF
TGTGCCAGCAGTTTGGGGAGCTCCTACAATGAGCAGTTCTTC
>NA|TRBJ2-7|11|NA|TRBV7-7
CAMDSSREKYF
TGTGCTATGGACAGCTCGAGGGAAAAGTACTTC
>NA|TRBJ2-3|14|few|TRBV10-3
CAIRVQGSTDTQYF
TGTGCCATCAGGGTACAGGGTAGCACAGATACGCAGTATTTT
>NA|TRBJ1-1|12|NA|TRBV11-2
CASSRTVSEAFF
TGTGCCAGCAGCAGGACAGTCTCTGAAGCTTTCTTT
>TRBD1|TRBJ1-1|14|few|TRBV11-1
CASSSGQEIDEAFF
TGTGCCAGCAGCTCGGGACAGGAAATTGACGAAGCTTTCTTT
>NA|TRBJ1-2|15|NA|TRBV7-9
CASSLGETGSVGYTF
TGTGCCAGCAGCTTAGGGGAGACGGGAAGCGTGGGCTACACCTTC
>NA|TRBJ2-7|15|NA|TRBV5-1
CASSSAEQGRYEQYF
TGCGCCAGCAGCTCGGCGGAGCAGGGTAGGTACGAGCAGTACTTC
>TRBD1|TRBJ1-6|14|NA|TRBV19
CASTRQGDNSPLHF
TGTGCCAGTACCAGACAGGGGGATAATTCACCCCTCCACTTT
>NA|TRBJ1-6|15|NA|TRBV18
CASSPGAGDNSPLHF
TGTGCCAGCTCACCAGGGGCAGGGGATAATTCACCCCTCCACTTT
>TRBD2|TRBJ2-7|15|NA|TRBV2
CASREGRGRHYEQYF
TGTGCCAGCAGGGAAGGGCGGGGGAGACACTACGAGCAGTACTTC